These 3 T cell receptor beta chains were all obtained from the same sample, sequenced in a study of cytomegalovirus exposure and HLA in healthy donors. Vbeta (60) and Jbeta (13) primers were used in the PCR. The method was immunoSEQ multiplex PCR; TCRdb's version includes in-frame clones alone and lacks a portion of them. The sample comprises 110,000 or so clones, over 65% of which are singletons, and roughly 2.6% rests with the top ten. Sequenced material: PBMCs. The receptor source for this set is a woman under 30 in good health and CMV-seronegative.

The chain joins TRBV19 to TRBJ2-1, with 11 bases aligning to TRBD1. V lost 10 bases to trimming and J lost 3 bases; unmatched junction nucleotides: 5. This CDR3 has 14 amino acids. CDR1 and CDR2 from the germline V gene are LNHDA and SQIVND (reference sequence). CDR3: CATGGTGGYNEQFF. CDR3 DNA: TGTGCCACCGGGGGGACAGGGGGCTACAATGAGCAGTTCTTC.

CDR3 amino acids: CASSLDPGPTNEKLFF. In DNA form, the CDR3 reads TGCGCCAGCAGCTTGGACCCAGGGCCAACTAATGAAAAACTGTTTTTT. J is TRBJ1-4 and V is TRBV5-1, with a tentative D call TRBD1 (5 bases). This CDR3 spans 16 amino acids. V lost 0 bases to trimming and J lost 0 bases, with 9 bases between them. The germline CDR1 and CDR2 sequences are SGHRS and YFSETQ.

As to this clone: The junction does not match germline at one end; this may be a read error. The chain joins TRBV6-1 to TRBJ1-4; 9 nucleotides align to TRBD1. CDR3 length: 14 amino acids. Germline-derived CDR1 and CDR2 are MNHNS and SASEGT. This CDR3 reads CASRRGQGGERLFF. The CDR3 DNA is TGTGCCAGCAGGAGGGGACAGGGCGGGGAAAGACTGTTTTTT.